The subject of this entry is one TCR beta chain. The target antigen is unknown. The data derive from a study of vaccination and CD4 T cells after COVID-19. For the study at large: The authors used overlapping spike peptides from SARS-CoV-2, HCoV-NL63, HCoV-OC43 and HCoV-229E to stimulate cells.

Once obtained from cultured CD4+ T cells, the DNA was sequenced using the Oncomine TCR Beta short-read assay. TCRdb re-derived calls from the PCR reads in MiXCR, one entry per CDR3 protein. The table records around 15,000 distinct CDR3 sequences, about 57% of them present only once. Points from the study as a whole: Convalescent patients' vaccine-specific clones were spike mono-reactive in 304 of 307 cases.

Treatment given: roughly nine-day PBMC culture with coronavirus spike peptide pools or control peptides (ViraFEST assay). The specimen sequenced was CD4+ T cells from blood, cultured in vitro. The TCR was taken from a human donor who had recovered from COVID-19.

CDR3 amino acids: CASSLVPTDTQYF. The CDR3 coding sequence is TGTGCCAGCAGCTTGGTCCCGACAGATACGCAGTATTTT. The chain couples TRBV5-4 to TRBJ2-3; D unclear. The CDR3 is made up of 13 amino acids. Germline V gene data show CDR1 as SGHNT and CDR2 as YYREEE (reference sequence). The V end lost 0 bases, the J end lost 3 bases, and 5 bases lay between the germline ends.